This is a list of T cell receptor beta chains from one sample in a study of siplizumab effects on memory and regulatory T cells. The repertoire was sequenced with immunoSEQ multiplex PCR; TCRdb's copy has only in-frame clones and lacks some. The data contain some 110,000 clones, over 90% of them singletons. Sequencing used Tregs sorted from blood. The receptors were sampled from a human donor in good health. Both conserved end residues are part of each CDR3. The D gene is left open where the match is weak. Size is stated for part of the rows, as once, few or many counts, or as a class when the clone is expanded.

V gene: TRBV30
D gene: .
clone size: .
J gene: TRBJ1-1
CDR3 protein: CAWRDLLAFF
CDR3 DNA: TGTGCCTGGAGGGACCTTTTAGCTTTCTTT

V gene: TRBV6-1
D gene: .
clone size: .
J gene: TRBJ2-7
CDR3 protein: CAGTYEQYF
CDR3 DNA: TGTGCCGGTACATACGAGCAGTACTTC

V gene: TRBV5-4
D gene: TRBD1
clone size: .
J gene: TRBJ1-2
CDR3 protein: CASRRDSNYGYTF
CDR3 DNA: TGTGCCAGCAGAAGGGACAGTAACTATGGCTACACCTTC

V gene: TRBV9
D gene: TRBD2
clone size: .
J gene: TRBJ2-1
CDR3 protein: CASSVGTSGNEQFF
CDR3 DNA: TGTGCCAGCAGCGTAGGGACTAGCGGCAATGAGCAGTTCTTC

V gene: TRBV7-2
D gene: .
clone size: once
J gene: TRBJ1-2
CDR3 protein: CASSPMRFYGYTF
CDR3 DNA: TGTGCCAGCAGCCCCATGAGATTCTATGGCTACACCTTC

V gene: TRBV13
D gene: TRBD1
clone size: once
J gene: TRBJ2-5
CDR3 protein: CASSSTGTGETQYF
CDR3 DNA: TGTGCCAGCAGCTCGACAGGGACGGGGGAGACCCAGTACTTC

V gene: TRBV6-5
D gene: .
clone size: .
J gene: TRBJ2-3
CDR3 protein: CASSYFGRISDTQYF
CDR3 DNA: TGTGCCAGCAGTTACTTCGGGCGGATCTCAGATACGCAGTATTTT

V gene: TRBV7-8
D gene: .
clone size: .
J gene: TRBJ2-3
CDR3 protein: CASSLQATSTDTQYF
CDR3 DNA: TGTGCCAGCAGCTTACAGGCAACTAGCACAGATACGCAGTATTTT

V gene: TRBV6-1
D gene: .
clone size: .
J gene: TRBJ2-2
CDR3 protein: CASSEALRETGELFF
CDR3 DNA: TGTGCCAGCAGTGAAGCTCTGAGGGAAACCGGGGAGCTGTTTTTT

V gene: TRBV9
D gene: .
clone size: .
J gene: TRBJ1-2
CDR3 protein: CASSAENNYGYTF
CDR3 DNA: TGTGCCAGCAGCGCGGAGAATAACTATGGCTACACCTTC